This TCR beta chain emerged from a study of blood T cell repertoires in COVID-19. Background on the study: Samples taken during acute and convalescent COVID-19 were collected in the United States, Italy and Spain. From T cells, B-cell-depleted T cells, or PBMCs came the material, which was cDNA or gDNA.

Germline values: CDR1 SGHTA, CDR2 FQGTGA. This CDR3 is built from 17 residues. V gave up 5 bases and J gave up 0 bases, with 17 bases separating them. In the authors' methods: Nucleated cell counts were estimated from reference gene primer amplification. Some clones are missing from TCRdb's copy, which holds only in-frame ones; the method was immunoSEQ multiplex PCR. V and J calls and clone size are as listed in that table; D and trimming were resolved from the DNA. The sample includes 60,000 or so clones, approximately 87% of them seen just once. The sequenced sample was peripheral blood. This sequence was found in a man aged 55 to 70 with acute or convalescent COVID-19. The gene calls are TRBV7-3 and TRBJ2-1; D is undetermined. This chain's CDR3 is CASSTETDSSSYNEQFF. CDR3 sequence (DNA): TGTGCCAGCAGCACGGAGACCGACTCGAGCTCCTACAATGAGCAGTTCTTC.